The TCR beta chain under discussion was sequenced for a study of blood T cell repertoires in COVID-19. The overall study: Acute-phase and convalescent COVID-19 samples originated in the United States, Italy and Spain. PBMCs, B-cell-depleted T cells, or T cells were the source of the cDNA or gDNA that made up the material.

The CDR3 is made up of 12 amino acids. The junction had 6 bases not matched to a gene; V was cut back by 10 bases and J by 8 bases. Germline assignment: CDR1 MNHEY and CDR2 SVGAGI. In the original analysis: Nucleated cell number was recorded as an estimate derived from reference gene primer amplification. Sequencing was performed with immunoSEQ multiplex PCR; in TCRdb, only in-frame clones are kept and a portion is missing. The V and J calls and clone size were taken over from that table, and D and trimming were inferred from the DNA. The sample contains over 200,000 clones, about nine tenths of which appear only once.

This receptor was identified in a man aged 25 to 40 who had recovered from COVID-19. Sequenced material: peripheral blood. The J gene is TRBJ1-2, the V gene TRBV6-5; 11 nucleotides agree with TRBD1. Here the CDR3 DNA reads TGTGCCACTGGACAGGGGGCGCGGGGCTACACCTTC. This encodes CATGQGARGYTF.